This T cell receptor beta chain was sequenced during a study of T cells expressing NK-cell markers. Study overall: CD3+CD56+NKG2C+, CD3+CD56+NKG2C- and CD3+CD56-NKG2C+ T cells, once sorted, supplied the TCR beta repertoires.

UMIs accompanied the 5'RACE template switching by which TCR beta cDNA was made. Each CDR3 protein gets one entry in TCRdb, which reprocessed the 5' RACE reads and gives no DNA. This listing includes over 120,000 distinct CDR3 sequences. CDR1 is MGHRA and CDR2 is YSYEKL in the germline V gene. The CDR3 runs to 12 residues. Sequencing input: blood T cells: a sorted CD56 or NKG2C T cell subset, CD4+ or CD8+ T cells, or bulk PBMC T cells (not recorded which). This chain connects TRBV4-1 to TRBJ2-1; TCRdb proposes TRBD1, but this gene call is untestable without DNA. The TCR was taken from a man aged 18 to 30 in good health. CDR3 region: CASSQGQYEQFF.